This T cell receptor beta chain appears in the sequencing data of a study of TIL therapy for anti-PD-1-resistant metastatic lung cancer. This clone is a singleton in its sample. Time point reported: pre-treatment sample, taken before nivolumab and TIL therapy. Most excised metastases sampled were pleural nodules or supraclavicular lymph nodes. This was the immunoSEQ v3 assay. The protocol was immunoSEQ multiplex PCR, while the TCRdb copy is restricted to in-frame clones and leaves out a portion. This sample has 95,000 or so clones, with under 70% found just once. The V gene end was trimmed by 5 bases and the J gene end by 3 bases; junction bases not matched to a gene: 8. Germline CDR1 reads PRHDT; CDR2 reads FYEKMQ (reference sequence). The CDR3 totals 15 residues.

V is TRBV13 and J is TRBJ2-7, with 9 bases fitting TRBD1. The source is a person aged 25-79 years with non-small cell lung cancer. The source material was tumor tissue, sampled at baseline. The CDR3 nucleotides are TGTGCCAGCAGCCTACAGGGGGCCTCGGGCTACGAGCAGTACTTC. Translated: CASSLQGASGYEQYF. Full variable domain (rest looked up from reference TRBV13 and TRBJ2-7): AAGVIQSPRHLIKEKRETATLKCYPIPRHDTVYWYQQGPGQDPQFLISFYEKMQSDKGSIPDRFSAQQFSDYHSELNMSSLELGDSALYFCASSLQGASGYEQYFGPGTRLTVT.